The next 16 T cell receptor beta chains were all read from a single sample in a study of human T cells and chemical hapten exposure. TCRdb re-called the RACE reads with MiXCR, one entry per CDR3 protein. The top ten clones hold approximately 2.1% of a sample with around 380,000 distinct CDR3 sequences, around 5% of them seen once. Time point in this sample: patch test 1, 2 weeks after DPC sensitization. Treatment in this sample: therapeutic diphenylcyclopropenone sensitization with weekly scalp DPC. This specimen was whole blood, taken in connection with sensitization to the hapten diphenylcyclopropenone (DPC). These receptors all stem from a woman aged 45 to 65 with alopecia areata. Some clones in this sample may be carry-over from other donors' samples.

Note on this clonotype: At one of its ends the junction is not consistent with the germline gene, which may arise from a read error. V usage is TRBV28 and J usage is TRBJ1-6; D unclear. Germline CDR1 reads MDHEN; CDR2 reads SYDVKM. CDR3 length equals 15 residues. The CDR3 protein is CASSSYGVGNSPIHF. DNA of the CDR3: TGTGCCAGCAGTTCATATGGGGTAGGAAATTCACCCATCCACTTT.

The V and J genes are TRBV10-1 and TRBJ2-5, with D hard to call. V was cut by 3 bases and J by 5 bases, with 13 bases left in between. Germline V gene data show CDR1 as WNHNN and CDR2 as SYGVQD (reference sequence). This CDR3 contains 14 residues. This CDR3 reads CASSESVFGETQYF. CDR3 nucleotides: TGCGCCAGCAGTGAATCGGTATTCGGGGAGACCCAGTACTTC.

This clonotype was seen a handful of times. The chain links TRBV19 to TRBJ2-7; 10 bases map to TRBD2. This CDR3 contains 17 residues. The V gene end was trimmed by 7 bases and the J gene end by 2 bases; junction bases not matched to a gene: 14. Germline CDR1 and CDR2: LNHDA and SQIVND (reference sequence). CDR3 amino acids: CASTMASGGDLAYEQYF. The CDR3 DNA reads TGTGCCAGTACCATGGCCAGCGGGGGGGACCTTGCCTACGAGCAGTACTTC. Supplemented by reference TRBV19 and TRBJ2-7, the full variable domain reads DGGITQSPKYLFRKEGQNVTLSCEQNLNHDAMYWYRQDPGQGLRLIYYSQIVNDFQKGDIAEGYSVSREKKESFPLTVTSAQKNPTAFYLCASTMASGGDLAYEQYFGPGTRLTVT.

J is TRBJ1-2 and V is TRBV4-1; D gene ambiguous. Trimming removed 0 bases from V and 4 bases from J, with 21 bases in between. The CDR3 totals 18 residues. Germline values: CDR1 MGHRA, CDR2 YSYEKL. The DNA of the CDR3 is TGCGCCAGCAGCCAAGAGAGTCGTAGGACGATAATTCTCTATGGCTACACCTTC. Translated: CASSQESRRTIILYGYTF.

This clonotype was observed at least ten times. CDR3 sequence: CASSQITGYEQFF. In DNA form, the CDR3 reads TGTGCCAGCAGCCAGATCACAGGGTACGAGCAGTTCTTC. V gene TRBV3-1 combines with J gene TRBJ2-1; TRBD1 might be the D (6 bases). V lost 3 bases to trimming and J lost 10 bases, with 13 bases between them. The germline V gene has CDR1 LGHDT and CDR2 YNNKEL (reference sequence). CDR3 size: 13 residues.

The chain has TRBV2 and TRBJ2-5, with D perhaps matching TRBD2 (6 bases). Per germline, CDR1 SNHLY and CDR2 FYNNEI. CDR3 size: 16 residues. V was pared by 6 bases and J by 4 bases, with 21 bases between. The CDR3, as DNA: TGTGCCAGCAGGCCGGCGCGGGGCCTCTCTGGAGAGACCCAGTACTTC. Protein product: CASRPARGLSGETQYF.

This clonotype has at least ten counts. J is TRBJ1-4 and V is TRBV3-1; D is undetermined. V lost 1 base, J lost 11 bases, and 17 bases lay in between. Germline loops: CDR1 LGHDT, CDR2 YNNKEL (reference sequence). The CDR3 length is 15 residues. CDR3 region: CASSQVRLAETKLFF. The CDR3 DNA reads TGTGCCAGCAGCCAAGTAAGGTTGGCAGAGACTAAACTGTTTTTT.

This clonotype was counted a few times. The CDR3 spells CASSLGTGLRYEQYF. Written as DNA, the CDR3 is TGTGCCAGCAGCTTAGGGACAGGGCTAAGGTACGAGCAGTACTTC. The chain links TRBV11-2 to TRBJ2-7; TRBD1 aligns across 8 bases. V lost 1 base, J lost 4 bases, and 6 bases stayed unmatched. The CDR3 contains 15 residues. From germline, CDR1 is SGHAT and CDR2 FQNNGV.

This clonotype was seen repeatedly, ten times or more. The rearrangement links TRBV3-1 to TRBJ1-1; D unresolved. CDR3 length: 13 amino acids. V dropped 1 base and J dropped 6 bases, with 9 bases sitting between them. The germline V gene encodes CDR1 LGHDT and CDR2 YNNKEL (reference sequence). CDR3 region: CASSQVGTSEAFF. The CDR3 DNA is TGTGCCAGCAGCCAAGTCGGTACCTCTGAAGCTTTCTTT.

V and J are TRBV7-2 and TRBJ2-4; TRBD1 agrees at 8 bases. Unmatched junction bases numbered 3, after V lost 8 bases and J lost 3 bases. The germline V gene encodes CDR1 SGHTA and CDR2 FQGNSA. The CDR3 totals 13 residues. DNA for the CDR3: TGTGCCAGCGGACAGGGTGACAAAAACATTCAGTACTTC. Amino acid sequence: CASGQGDKNIQYF.

The CDR3 coding sequence is TGTGCCAGCAGTTTGGGGGGTCATGAAAAACTGTTTTTT. Translated, it gives CASSLGGHEKLFF. The rearrangement links TRBV6-5 to TRBJ1-4, with a tentative D call TRBD1 (5 bases). Trimming took 4 bases from V and 6 from J, leaving 9 bases between them. CDR1 is MNHEY and CDR2 is SVGAGI in the germline V gene. The CDR3 totals 13 residues.

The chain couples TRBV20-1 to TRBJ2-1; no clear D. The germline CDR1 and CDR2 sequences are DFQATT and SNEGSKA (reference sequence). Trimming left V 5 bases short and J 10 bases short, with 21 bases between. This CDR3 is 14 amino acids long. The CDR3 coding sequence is TGCAGTGCTCCCAGGCCGGGCTGGGGAACGGAGCAGTTCTTC. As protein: CSAPRPGWGTEQFF.

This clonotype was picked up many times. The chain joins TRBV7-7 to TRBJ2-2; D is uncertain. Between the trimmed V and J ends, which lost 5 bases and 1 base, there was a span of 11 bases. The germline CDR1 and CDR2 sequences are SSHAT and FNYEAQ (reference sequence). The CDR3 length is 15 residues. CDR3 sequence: CASSPSAVNTGELFF. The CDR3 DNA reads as TGTGCCAGCAGCCCCTCCGCCGTGAACACCGGGGAGCTGTTTTTT.

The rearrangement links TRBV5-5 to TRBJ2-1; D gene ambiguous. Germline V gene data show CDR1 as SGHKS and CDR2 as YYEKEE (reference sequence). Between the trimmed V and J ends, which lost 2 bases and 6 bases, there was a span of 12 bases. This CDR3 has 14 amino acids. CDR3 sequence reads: CASSFPPRSNEQFF. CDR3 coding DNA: TGTGCCAGCAGCTTCCCTCCTCGATCCAATGAGCAGTTCTTC.

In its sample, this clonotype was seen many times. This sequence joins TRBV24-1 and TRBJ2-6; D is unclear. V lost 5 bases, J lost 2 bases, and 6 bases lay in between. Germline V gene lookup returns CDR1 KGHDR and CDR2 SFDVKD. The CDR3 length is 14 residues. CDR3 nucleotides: TGTGCCACCAGTGGAGGTCCTGGGGCCAACGTCCTGACTTTC. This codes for CATSGGPGANVLTF.

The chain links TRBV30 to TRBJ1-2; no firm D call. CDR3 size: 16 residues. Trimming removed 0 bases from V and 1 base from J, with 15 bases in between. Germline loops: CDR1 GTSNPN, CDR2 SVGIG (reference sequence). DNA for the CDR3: TGTGCCTGGAGTGTACGGGCGGAGCGGTTTAACTATGGCTACACCTTC. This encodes CAWSVRAERFNYGYTF.